This T cell receptor beta chain was observed in a study of T cell repertoires in cytomegalovirus infection. Study-wide points: Accumulated public TCR beta family frequency recognized individuals carrying CMV together with the relevant HLA.

Trimming shortened V by 1 base and J by 9 bases, and 13 bases separated the two germline ends. The CDR3 is 14 amino acids. As to this clonotype: Its antigen remains unidentified.

In TCRdb, the reads were re-called with MiXCR into one record per CDR3 protein. The profile covers about 570,000 distinct CDR3 sequences, with around 40% appearing a single time and around 48% taken by the ten largest. The sequence derives from a human donor in good health (CMV status not recorded). Some clones in this sample may be carry-over from other donors' samples. This chain links TRBV12-3 or TRBV12-4 with TRBJ2-1; D uncertain. The sequencing here drew on cultured PBMCs, taken from culture after CMV antigen stimulation. The CDR3 sequence is CASSLEGSRSEQFF. CDR3 DNA: TGTGCCAGCAGTTTAGAAGGATCGCGTAGTGAGCAGTTCTTC.